These 24 T cell receptor beta chains were sequenced from one sample in a study of shared clonotypes between healthy human individuals. Only in-frame clones appear in the TCRdb table, and some are missing; sequencing was by immunoSEQ multiplex PCR. This table holds hundreds of thousands of clones, 72% found once. The sequenced sample consisted of memory CD4+ T cells sorted from blood. Noted subset: CD45RA-negative fraction. The receptors stem from a young woman in good health.

The gene calls are TRBV10-3 and TRBJ2-7, with TRBD1 matching over 9 bases. From germline, CDR1 is ENHRY and CDR2 SYGVKD. The V segment lost 10 bases and the J segment 3 bases; nucleotides outside the gene matches: 4. The CDR3 sequence is 12 residues long. In nucleotides, the CDR3 is TGTGCCACCACGGGACAGGGCTACGAGCAGTACTTC. Its protein is CATTGQGYEQYF.

Turning to this clone: In this CDR3 the conserved last residue, phenylalanine or tryptophan, is missing, so a read error is likely. The DNA is left out, because the CDR3 cannot be placed on it with certainty; the CDR3 is given as TCRdb lists it. The V call is TRBV20-1, the J call TRBJ2-3; the DNA was not compared with TRBD1, the D call given in the table. The germline V gene encodes CDR1 DFQATT and CDR2 SNEGSKA (reference sequence). A total of 9 residues make up the CDR3, ends included. The chain's CDR3 is CSARDSPPV.

The chain recombines TRBV7-8 with TRBJ2-7; 8 bases fit TRBD2. The ends lost 4 bases at V and 2 bases at J; junction bases unmatched: 7. This CDR3 has 15 residues. Germline V CDR1 and CDR2: SGHVS, FQNEAQ. CDR3 sequence: CASSSKTSATYEQYF. Written as DNA, the CDR3 is TGTGCCAGCAGCTCAAAGACTAGCGCAACCTACGAGCAGTACTTC.

This clone has just one count. This chain connects TRBV11-2 to TRBJ2-7; possibly TRBD1 for D (5 bases). The CDR3 is 12 residues long. The germline V and J ends were trimmed by 0 bases and 5 bases, with 5 bases remaining between them. Germline V gene data show CDR1 as SGHAT and CDR2 as FQNNGV. DNA of the CDR3: TGTGCCAGCAGCTTAGACAGGGACGAGCAGTACTTC. Residues: CASSLDRDEQYF.

The chain recombines TRBV28 with TRBJ2-1; no definite D call. Trimming took off 6 bases at V and 7 bases at J, with 13 bases between the two ends. Germline values: CDR1 MDHEN, CDR2 SYDVKM. There are 13 residues in the CDR3. This CDR3 reads CASSPSVGNEQFF. For the CDR3, the DNA is TGTGCCAGCAGCCCATCGGTAGGGAATGAGCAGTTCTTC.

The V gene is TRBV6-1, the J gene TRBJ2-5, with a tentative D call TRBD2 (6 bases). This CDR3 is built from 15 residues. Trimming took off 3 bases at V and 4 bases at J, with 15 bases between the two ends. The germline CDR1 and CDR2 sequences are MNHNS and SASEGT. The CDR3 coding sequence is TGTGCCAGCAGTGAGGGGACTGGATCCGGAGAGACCCAGTACTTC. It translates to CASSEGTGSGETQYF.

J is TRBJ2-3 and V is TRBV19; D is perhaps TRBD1 (5 bases). The V end lost 0 bases, the J end lost 9 bases, and 10 bases lay between the germline ends. The CDR3 has 13 amino acids. Germline CDR1 reads LNHDA; CDR2 reads SQIVND (reference sequence). CDR3 in DNA: TGTGCCAGTAGTATAGAAGCCCAGGGCACGCAGTATTTT. Translation: CASSIEAQGTQYF.

The rearrangement uses TRBV6-5 and TRBJ2-1; TRBD1 aligns across 9 bases. J gave up 7 bases and V 6 bases, and 7 bases lay outside the gene matches. Looked up from germline, CDR1 is MNHEY and CDR2 is SVGAGI. This CDR3 comprises 14 residues. CDR3 amino acids: CASSPRTGENEQFF. CDR3 coding DNA: TGTGCCAGCAGCCCTAGGACAGGGGAAAATGAGCAGTTCTTC.

The chain links TRBV5-4 to TRBJ1-2; perhaps TRBD1 as D (5 bases). CDR1 is SGHNT, CDR2 YYREEE, per germline (reference sequence). Trimming took 3 bases from V and 0 from J, leaving 12 bases between them. CDR3 size: 15 residues. DNA for the CDR3: TGTGCCAGCAGCTCCAGCAGGGAGGCTAACTATGGCTACACCTTC. As protein: CASSSSREANYGYTF.

V and J are TRBV5-1 and TRBJ2-1; 9 bases align to TRBD2. The V segment lost 1 base and the J segment 7 bases; nucleotides outside the gene matches: 6. This CDR3 comprises 15 residues. CDR1 is SGHRS and CDR2 is YFSETQ in the germline V gene. This CDR3 is CASSLTAGGRNEQFF. The DNA for the CDR3 is TGCGCCAGCAGCTTGACTGCGGGAGGGCGGAATGAGCAGTTCTTC.

V gene TRBV6-5 combines with J gene TRBJ1-5, with D perhaps matching TRBD1 (5 bases). The V gene lost 6 bases and the J gene lost 5 bases, with 11 bases spanning the gap. From germline, CDR1 is MNHEY and CDR2 SVGAGI. The CDR3 length is 13 residues. CDR3 sequence (DNA): TGTGCCAGCAGCCAGACAGAAGATCAGCCCCAGCATTTT. It specifies CASSQTEDQPQHF.

The genes are TRBV28 and TRBJ2-1; D gene unclear. This CDR3 spans 14 amino acids. V shed 2 bases and J shed 0 bases, with 5 bases lying between them. Per the germline V gene, CDR1 is MDHEN and CDR2 is SYDVKM. Here the CDR3 reads CASSLQYSYNEQFF. In nucleotides, the CDR3 is TGTGCCAGCAGTTTACAATACTCCTACAATGAGCAGTTCTTC.

This chain uses TRBV27 with TRBJ2-1, with D maybe TRBD1 (5 bases). Germline CDR1 is MNHEY and CDR2 is SMNVEV (reference sequence). V shed 10 bases and J shed 4 bases, with 20 bases lying between them. The CDR3 has 15 amino acids. Here the CDR3 reads CATITPGAGYNEQFF. The CDR3 nucleotides read TGTGCCACCATCACCCCCGGCGCAGGGTACAATGAGCAGTTCTTC.

Only one count was recorded for this clone. This likely stems from a read error, as it lies one base from a far larger clone. The V gene is TRBV11-2, the J gene TRBJ1-1, with D hard to call. Between the trimmed V and J ends, which lost 5 bases and 0 bases, there was a span of 7 bases. The CDR3 is 13 residues long. Germline V lookup: CDR1 SGHAT, CDR2 FQNNGV. The CDR3 nucleotides are TGTGCCAGCAGCCCCTCCATGAACACTGAAGCTTTCTTT. Amino acids: CASSPSMNTEAFF.

The table lists this clone with a few counts. J is TRBJ1-5 and V is TRBV19, with TRBD1 matching over 10 bases. The CDR3 runs to 16 residues. V gave up 6 bases and J gave up 4 bases; unmatched junction bases: 9. Germline loops: CDR1 LNHDA, CDR2 SQIVND (reference sequence). CDR3 nucleotide sequence: TGTGCCAGTAGGCCGGAACGGGGACAGGGGAATCAGCCCCAGCATTTT. It specifies CASRPERGQGNQPQHF.

The V gene is TRBV7-2, the J gene TRBJ2-5; no clear D gene. The DNA end is a closer match to TRBJ2-7, so the J assignment may be wrong. From germline, CDR1 is SGHTA and CDR2 FQGNSA. The CDR3 length is 14 residues. The CDR3 nucleotides are TGTGCCAGCAGCTTAACCCGGCCCTCCTACGAGCAGTACTTC. This codes for CASSLTRPSYEQYF.

The chain recombines TRBV6-5 with TRBJ2-5; TRBD2 agrees at 12 bases. With the DNA end fitting TRBJ2-7 better, the J assignment may be wrong. CDR1 MNHEY and CDR2 SVGAGI come from the germline V gene. The CDR3 sequence is 14 residues long. The CDR3 reads CASSALAGGSEQYF. The CDR3 coding sequence is TGTGCCAGCAGTGCACTAGCGGGAGGCAGCGAGCAGTACTTC.

The chain has TRBV5-4 and TRBJ1-2; D unclear. The V gene lost 4 bases and the J gene lost 5 bases, with 15 bases spanning the gap. The CDR3 sequence is 14 residues long. Germline assignment: CDR1 SGHNT and CDR2 YYREEE (reference sequence). As DNA, the CDR3 is TGTGCCAGCAGCCCGGCGGGTGGGGTTTATGGCTACACCTTC. Protein product: CASSPAGGVYGYTF.

This chain links TRBV19 with TRBJ1-4; 8 bases agree with TRBD1. From germline, CDR1 is LNHDA and CDR2 SQIVND (reference sequence). After removal of 5 bases from V and 7 bases from J, the junction contained 9 bases not matched to a gene. The CDR3 totals 15 residues. The CDR3 sequence is CASSLRGRGSEKLFF. The DNA for the CDR3 is TGTGCCAGTAGTCTCAGGGGGCGCGGAAGTGAAAAACTGTTTTTT.

Worth noting for this clone: Additional DNA sequences in this sample encode the identical CDR3. The rearrangement joins TRBV5-1 to TRBJ2-1; D is undetermined. Germline CDR1 reads SGHRS; CDR2 reads YFSETQ. CDR3 size: 15 residues. The V end was cut by 0 bases, the J end by 0 bases, with 7 bases between. CDR3 sequence: CASSLGQSSYNEQFF. The CDR3 DNA is TGCGCCAGCAGCTTGGGTCAAAGCTCCTACAATGAGCAGTTCTTC.

This clone has more than one count but fewer than ten. The J gene is TRBJ2-7, the V gene TRBV6-1, with D perhaps matching TRBD1 (7 bases). V was clipped by 2 bases and J by 2 bases, with 13 bases between them. The CDR3 is made up of 15 amino acids. The germline V gene encodes CDR1 MNHNS and CDR2 SASEGT. CDR3 sequence: CASSEQGGVAYEQYF. CDR3 bases: TGTGCCAGCAGTGAACAGGGGGGTGTGGCCTACGAGCAGTACTTC.

The rearrangement uses TRBV7-9 and TRBJ2-5, with D hard to call. Trimming stripped 5 bases from V and 2 bases from J, with 9 bases between. Germline V CDR1 and CDR2: SEHNR, FQNEAQ (reference sequence). The CDR3 runs 13 residues. This CDR3 reads CASSPAWQETQYF. The CDR3 nucleotides read TGTGCCAGCAGCCCTGCCTGGCAAGAGACCCAGTACTTC.

This clone was detected a few times. The rearrangement joins TRBV28 to TRBJ2-3; D possibly matches TRBD1 or TRBD2 (5 bases each). The CDR3 consists of 14 residues. The V gene lost 7 bases and the J gene lost 3 bases, with 14 bases spanning the gap. The germline V gene has CDR1 MDHEN and CDR2 SYDVKM. Written as DNA, the CDR3 is TGTGCCAGCATCAAGGGGAGTATGACAGATACGCAGTATTTT. Translated, it gives CASIKGSMTDTQYF.

V usage is TRBV19 and J usage is TRBJ2-7; tentative D call: TRBD2 (5 bases). The CDR3 extends over 13 amino acids. The V end was cut by 4 bases, the J end by 3 bases, with 10 bases between. The germline gives CDR1 LNHDA, CDR2 SQIVND (reference sequence). The CDR3 region is CASSRPGNYEQYF. CDR3 nucleotides: TGTGCCAGTAGTAGGCCCGGGAACTACGAGCAGTACTTC.